The 5 T cell receptor beta chains below all came from one sample that was sequenced in a study of response to subunit inactivated influenza vaccine. TCRdb re-analysed the RT-PCR reads in MiXCR, keeping a single row per CDR3 protein. The sample has about 700,000 distinct CDR3 sequences, roughly 14% seen once. The sample was PBMCs from blood, taken 11 to 12 days after vaccination. The origin of the receptors is a man over 45 who received an inactivated influenza vaccine.

This clonotype occurred a few times. The rearrangement links TRBV3-1 to TRBJ1-2; no definite D call. Trimming took off 2 bases at V and 6 bases at J, with 10 bases between the two ends. This CDR3 contains 13 residues. The germline V gene encodes CDR1 LGHDT and CDR2 YNNKEL (reference sequence). This chain's CDR3 is CASSQRQFNGYTF. The CDR3 nucleotides are TGTGCCAGCAGCCAAAGGCAGTTTAATGGCTACACCTTC.

This chain joins TRBV14 and TRBJ2-3; TRBD2 agrees at 12 bases. V dropped 1 base and J dropped 6; count of bases not matched to a gene: 8. CDR3 length equals 17 residues. The germline V gene encodes CDR1 SGHDN and CDR2 FVKESK. For the CDR3, the DNA is TGTGCCAGCAGCCAAGTTGGACTAGCGGGGCTTCCTGATACGCAGTATTTT. It is translated as CASSQVGLAGLPDTQYF. Supplemented by reference TRBV14 and TRBJ2-3, the full variable domain reads EAGVTQFPSHSVIEKGQTVTLRCDPISGHDNLYWYRRVMGKEIKFLLHFVKESKQDESGMPNNRFLAERTGGTYSTLKVQPAELEDSGVYFCASSQVGLAGLPDTQYFGPGTRLTVL.

This sequence joins TRBV24-1 and TRBJ2-7, with 8 positions matching TRBD1. Germline lookup yields CDR1 KGHDR and CDR2 SFDVKD. This CDR3 spans 16 amino acids. V gave up 4 bases and J gave up 2 bases; unmatched junction bases: 9. DNA of the CDR3: TGTGCCACCAGTGACTCCGGACAGGGTACGCCCTACGAGCAGTACTTC. Its protein product is CATSDSGQGTPYEQYF.

This clonotype was observed a few times. The chain is built from TRBV20-1 and TRBJ2-1, with D maybe TRBD2 (5 bases). Deletions cut 0 bases from V and 7 bases from J, with 13 bases between. CDR3 length: 14 amino acids. Germline V gene data show CDR1 as DFQATT and CDR2 as SNEGSKA (reference sequence). The chain's CDR3 is CSARDHERINEQFF. CDR3 DNA: TGCAGTGCTAGAGACCACGAGCGGATAAATGAGCAGTTCTTC.

The table lists this clonotype with a few counts. The V and J genes are TRBV5-1 and TRBJ2-3, with unresolved D. V was cut by 2 bases and J by 1 base, with 8 bases left in between. The CDR3 loop spans 14 amino acids. CDR1 and CDR2 (germline): SGHRS, YFSETQ. CDR3 region: CASSFPSRTDTQYF. The DNA of the CDR3 is TGCGCCAGCAGCTTCCCGAGTCGCACAGATACGCAGTATTTT.